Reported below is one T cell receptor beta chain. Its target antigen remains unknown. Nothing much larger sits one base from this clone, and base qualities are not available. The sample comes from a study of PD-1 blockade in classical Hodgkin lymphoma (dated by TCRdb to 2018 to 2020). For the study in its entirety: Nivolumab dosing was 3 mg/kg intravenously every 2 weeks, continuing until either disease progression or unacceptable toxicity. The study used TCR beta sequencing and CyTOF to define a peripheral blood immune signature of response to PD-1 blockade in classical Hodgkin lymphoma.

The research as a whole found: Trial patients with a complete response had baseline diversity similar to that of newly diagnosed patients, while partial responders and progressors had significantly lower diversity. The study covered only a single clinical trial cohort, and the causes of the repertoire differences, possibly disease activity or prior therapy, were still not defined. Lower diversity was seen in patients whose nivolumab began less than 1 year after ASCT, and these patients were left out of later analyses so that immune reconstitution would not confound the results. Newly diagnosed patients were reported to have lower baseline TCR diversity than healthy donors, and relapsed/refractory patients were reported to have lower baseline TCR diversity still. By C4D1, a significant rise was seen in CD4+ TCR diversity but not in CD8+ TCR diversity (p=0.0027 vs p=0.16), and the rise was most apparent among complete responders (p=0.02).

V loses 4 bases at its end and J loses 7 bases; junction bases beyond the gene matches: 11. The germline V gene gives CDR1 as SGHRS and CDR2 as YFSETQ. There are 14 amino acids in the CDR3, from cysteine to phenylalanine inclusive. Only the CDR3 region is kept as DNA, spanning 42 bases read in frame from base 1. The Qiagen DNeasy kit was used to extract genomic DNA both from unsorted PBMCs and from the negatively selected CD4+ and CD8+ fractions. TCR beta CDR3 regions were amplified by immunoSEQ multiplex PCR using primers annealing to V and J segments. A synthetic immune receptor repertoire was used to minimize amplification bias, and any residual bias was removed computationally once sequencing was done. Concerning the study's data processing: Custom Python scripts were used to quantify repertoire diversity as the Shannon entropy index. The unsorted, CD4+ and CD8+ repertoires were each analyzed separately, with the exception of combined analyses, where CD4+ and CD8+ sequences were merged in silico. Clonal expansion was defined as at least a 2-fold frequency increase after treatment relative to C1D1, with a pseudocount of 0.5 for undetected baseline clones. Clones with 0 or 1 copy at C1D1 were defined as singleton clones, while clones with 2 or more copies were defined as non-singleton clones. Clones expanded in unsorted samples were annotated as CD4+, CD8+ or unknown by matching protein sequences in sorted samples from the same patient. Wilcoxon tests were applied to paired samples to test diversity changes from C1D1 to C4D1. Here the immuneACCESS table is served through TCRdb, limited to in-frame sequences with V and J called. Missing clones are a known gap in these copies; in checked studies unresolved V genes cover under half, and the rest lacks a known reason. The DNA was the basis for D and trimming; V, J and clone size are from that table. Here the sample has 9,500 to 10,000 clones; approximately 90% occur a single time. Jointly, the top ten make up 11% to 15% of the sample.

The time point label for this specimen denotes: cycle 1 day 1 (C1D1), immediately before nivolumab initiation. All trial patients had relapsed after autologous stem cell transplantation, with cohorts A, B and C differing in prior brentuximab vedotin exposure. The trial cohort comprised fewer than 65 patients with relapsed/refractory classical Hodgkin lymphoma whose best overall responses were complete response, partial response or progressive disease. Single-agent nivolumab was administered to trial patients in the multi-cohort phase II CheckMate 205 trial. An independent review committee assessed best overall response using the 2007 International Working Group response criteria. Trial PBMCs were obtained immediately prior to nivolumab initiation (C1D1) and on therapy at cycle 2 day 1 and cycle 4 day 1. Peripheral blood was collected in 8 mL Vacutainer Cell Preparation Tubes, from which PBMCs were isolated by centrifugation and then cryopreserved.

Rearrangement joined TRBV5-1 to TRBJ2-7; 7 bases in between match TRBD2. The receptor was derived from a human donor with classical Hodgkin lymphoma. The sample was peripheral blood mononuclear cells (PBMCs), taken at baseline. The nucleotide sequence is TGCGCCAGCAGCCCGGAGGGGAGGGGCTGGGAGCAGTACTTC. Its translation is CASSPEGRGWEQYF.